These 21 T cell receptor beta chains originate from one sample sequenced in a study of CD8 T cells in Susac syndrome. RNA in amounts of about 0.45 to 1 ug was reverse transcribed with random hexamers. TCRdb reprocessed the immunoSEQ multiplex PCR reads with MiXCR, giving one entry per CDR3 protein. Among approximately 190,000 distinct CDR3 sequences listed, approximately 95% were seen once. The specimen sequenced was CD8+ T cells from PBMCs. These receptors all come from a human donor with Susac syndrome.

This chain joins TRBV4-1 and TRBJ2-1; D unclear. The CDR3 sequence is 13 residues long. V lost 3 bases, J lost 5 bases, and 8 bases lay in between. Germline values: CDR1 MGHRA, CDR2 YSYEKL. DNA of the CDR3: TGCGCCAGCAGCCATGACTCTGACAATGAGCAGTTCTTC. It codes for CASSHDSDNEQFF.

This chain links TRBV24-1 with TRBJ2-1; 9 nucleotides align to TRBD2. Germline CDR1 KGHDR, CDR2 SFDVKD. Trimming at V came to 12 bases and at J to 12 bases, leaving 17 bases not matched to a gene. The CDR3 extends over 14 amino acids. The CDR3 nucleotides read TGTGCCGCAAGACCCGGACTAGCGTCCGTTGTGCAGTTCTTC. Encoded protein: CAARPGLASVVQFF.

The chain combines TRBV11-2 with TRBJ2-6, with D unresolved. Germline V CDR1 and CDR2: SGHAT, FQNNGV. The germline V and J ends were trimmed by 5 bases and 4 bases, with 9 bases remaining between them. This CDR3 has 14 amino acids. In DNA form, the CDR3 reads TGTGCCAGCAGCGCTAAGTCCGGGGCCAACGTCCTGACTTTC. It specifies CASSAKSGANVLTF.

The chain combines TRBV5-6 with TRBJ2-7, with D possibly being TRBD2 (6 bases). Germline CDR1 SGHDT, CDR2 YYEEEE. V shed 3 bases and J shed 7 bases, with 14 bases lying between them. The CDR3 is 13 amino acids. CDR3 bases: TGTGCCAGCAGCTCTGGGACTCCGGGTGAGCAGTACTTC. Translation: CASSSGTPGEQYF. Full variable domain (rest looked up from reference TRBV5-6 and TRBJ2-7): DAGVTQSPTHLIKTRGQQVTLRCSPKSGHDTVSWYQQALGQGPQFIFQYYEEEERQRGNFPDRFSGHQFPNYSSELNVNALLLGDSALYLCASSSGTPGEQYFGPGTRLTVT.

This clonotype was recorded only once. This chain uses TRBV9 with TRBJ2-5, with D possibly TRBD2 on 7 matching bases. The V gene lost 0 bases and the J gene lost 4 bases, with 13 bases spanning the gap. The CDR3 runs 15 residues. In germline, CDR1 is SGDLS, CDR2 YYNGEE. The CDR3 DNA is TGTGCCAGCAGCGTAGGTTGGGGGGGCCGAGAGACCCAGTACTTC. Its translation: CASSVGWGGRETQYF.

V is TRBV20-1 and J is TRBJ1-5; the match to TRBD1 covers 9 bases. Germline CDR1 reads DFQATT; CDR2 reads SNEGSKA (reference sequence). CDR3 length equals 14 residues. V shed 5 bases, J shed 7 bases, and the junction held 9 bases outside the gene matches. The CDR3, as DNA: TGCAGTGCTGCCCGGACAGGGGATGGGCAGCCCCAGCATTTT. Residues: CSAARTGDGQPQHF.

The rearrangement joins TRBV27 to TRBJ2-5; possible D gene TRBD2, 6 bases. The V end lost 5 bases, the J end lost 4 bases, and 14 bases lay between the germline ends. This CDR3 has 14 amino acids. From germline, CDR1 is MNHEY and CDR2 SMNVEV (reference sequence). The CDR3 DNA reads TGTGCCAGCAGTCCTAGCGTAGGATCAGAGACCCAGTACTTC. This encodes CASSPSVGSETQYF.

This chain links TRBV3-1 with TRBJ1-1; no clear D. Germline V lookup: CDR1 LGHDT, CDR2 YNNKEL (reference sequence). The CDR3 is made up of 13 amino acids. Trimming cost V 4 bases and J 7 bases, with 13 bases left between them. CDR3 in DNA: TGTGCCAGCAGCCTGACTGGACCGAGTGAAGCTTTCTTT. Protein sequence: CASSLTGPSEAFF.

This chain uses TRBV5-1 with TRBJ2-1; D gene uncertain. V shed 5 bases and J shed 4 bases, with 10 bases lying between them. This CDR3 spans 13 amino acids. Germline values: CDR1 SGHRS, CDR2 YFSETQ. In DNA, the CDR3 is TGCGCCAGCAGTAGATACGGTTACAATGAGCAGTTCTTC. Amino acids: CASSRYGYNEQFF.

V usage is TRBV3-1 and J usage is TRBJ2-1, with 9 bases that match TRBD2. Germline assignment: CDR1 LGHDT and CDR2 YNNKEL (reference sequence). J was trimmed by 5 bases and V by 7 bases; bases with no gene match: 9. This CDR3 comprises 15 residues. DNA for the CDR3: TGTGCCAGCACCTCGCCAGCGGGGGGAAACAATGAGCAGTTCTTC. Translating it yields CASTSPAGGNNEQFF.

The CDR3 bases are TGTGCCAGCAGTCCTAATCAGGGGACGCAGCCCCAGCATTTT. This gives the protein CASSPNQGTQPQHF. The chain is built from TRBV12-3 or TRBV12-4 and TRBJ1-5; tentatively, D is TRBD1 (6 bases). CDR3 length: 14 residues. The ends were cut back, 5 bases at V and 7 bases at J, with 15 bases in the middle.

This clonotype was detected a few times. The chain joins TRBV4-1 to TRBJ2-3; no clear D. Per the germline V gene, CDR1 is MGHRA and CDR2 is YSYEKL. V was shortened by 4 bases and J by 2 bases, with 16 bases between the two germline ends. The CDR3 is 16 amino acids. The CDR3 here is CASSPPRRVDTDTQYF. As DNA, the CDR3 is TGCGCCAGCAGCCCTCCTCGAAGGGTTGACACAGATACGCAGTATTTT.

The chain carries TRBV7-8 and TRBJ2-1, with 7 bases identical to TRBD1. Germline lookup yields CDR1 SGHVS and CDR2 FQNEAQ. Trimming cost V 1 base and J 7 bases; bases outside gene matches: 13. The CDR3 is 17 amino acids. CDR3 sequence reads: CASSLDPAGDRANEQFF. The CDR3 DNA is TGTGCCAGCAGCTTAGACCCCGCCGGAGACAGGGCGAATGAGCAGTTCTTC.

A single count supports this clonotype. The genes are TRBV3-1 and TRBJ2-3; 10 nucleotides agree with TRBD2. There are 16 residues in the CDR3. Losses at the gene ends were 4 bases for V and 2 bases for J; bases not matched to a gene: 6. Germline CDR1 LGHDT, CDR2 YNNKEL (reference sequence). CDR3 nucleotide sequence: TGTGCCAGCAGCCCCTGGACTAGCGGAGCCACAGATACGCAGTATTTT. Translating gives CASSPWTSGATDTQYF.

The chain combines TRBV13 with TRBJ2-1; possibly TRBD1 for D (6 bases). The CDR3 has 16 amino acids. Trimming removed 5 bases at V and 9 bases at J, with 23 bases between. Per germline, CDR1 PRHDT and CDR2 FYEKMQ (reference sequence). The CDR3 DNA reads TGTGCCAGCAGCCAAGCCAGGGGCGCTGGGGGTGGTGAGCAGTTCTTC. Amino acid sequence: CASSQARGAGGGEQFF. The full variable domain, rest sourced from reference TRBV13 and TRBJ2-1, is AAGVIQSPRHLIKEKRETATLKCYPIPRHDTVYWYQQGPGQDPQFLISFYEKMQSDKGSIPDRFSAQQFSDYHSELNMSSLELGDSALYFCASSQARGAGGGEQFFGPGTRLTVL.

The chain employs TRBV9 and TRBJ2-3, with a weak D call TRBD2 (6 bases). V was pared by 3 bases and J by 2 bases, with 13 bases between. Germline V CDR1 and CDR2: SGDLS, YYNGEE. The CDR3 is 15 amino acids. In nucleotides, the CDR3 is TGTGCCAGCAGCGCATACGGGGGACCCACAGATACGCAGTATTTT. Protein: CASSAYGGPTDTQYF.

CDR3 sequence reads: CASSAYRGTGANVLTF. CDR3 coding DNA: TGTGCCAGCAGCGCCTACAGGGGCACTGGGGCCAACGTCCTGACTTTC. The chain is built from TRBV13 and TRBJ2-6, with TRBD1 matching over 7 bases. The CDR3 runs to 16 residues. J was trimmed by 2 bases and V by 5 bases; bases with no gene match: 6. Germline V gives CDR1 PRHDT, CDR2 FYEKMQ (reference sequence).

The J gene is TRBJ1-6, the V gene TRBV30; possibly TRBD1 for D (5 bases). This CDR3 contains 14 residues. The V end lost 1 base, the J end lost 7 bases, and 11 bases lay between the germline ends. Germline V CDR1 and CDR2: GTSNPN, SVGIG (reference sequence). CDR3 residues: CAWSGTTANSPLHF. In DNA, the CDR3 is TGTGCCTGGAGTGGAACGACAGCCAATTCACCCCTCCACTTT. Full variable domain (remainder filled in from reference TRBV30 and TRBJ1-6): SQTIHQWPATLVQPVGSPLSLECTVEGTSNPNLYWYRQAAGRGLQLLFYSVGIGQISSEVPQNLSASRPQDRQFILSSKKLLLSDSGFYLCAWSGTTANSPLHFGNGTRLTVT.

V and J are TRBV12-3 or TRBV12-4 and TRBJ1-1; 7 positions match TRBD1. V lost 3 bases to trimming and J lost 3 bases; unmatched junction nucleotides: 7. This CDR3 region has 15 residues. In nucleotides, the CDR3 is TGTGCCAGCAGTTTTATCCAGGGGGAATACACTGAAGCTTTCTTT. Amino acids: CASSFIQGEYTEAFF.

The rearrangement uses TRBV30 and TRBJ2-7, with a possible D match to TRBD2 (6 bases). CDR3 length equals 13 residues. Trimming took off 1 base at V and 0 bases at J, with 7 bases between the two ends. CDR1 and CDR2 (germline): GTSNPN, SVGIG (reference sequence). CDR3 sequence (DNA): TGTGCCTGGAGTGGCGGGAACTCCTACGAGCAGTACTTC. It translates to CAWSGGNSYEQYF. Variable domain in full (rest from reference TRBV30 and TRBJ2-7): SQTIHQWPATLVQPVGSPLSLECTVEGTSNPNLYWYRQAAGRGLQLLFYSVGIGQISSEVPQNLSASRPQDRQFILSSKKLLLSDSGFYLCAWSGGNSYEQYFGPGTRLTVT.

This rearrangement joins TRBV14 to TRBJ2-1, with 7 bases identical to TRBD2. V trimming: 1 base; J trimming: 4 bases; junction bases outside the gene matches: 10. Germline assignment: CDR1 SGHDN and CDR2 FVKESK. CDR3 length equals 17 residues. CDR3 sequence (DNA): TGTGCCAGCAGCCAAGTCTGGGGGGGGAAGATTTACAATGAGCAGTTCTTC. The encoded protein is CASSQVWGGKIYNEQFF.